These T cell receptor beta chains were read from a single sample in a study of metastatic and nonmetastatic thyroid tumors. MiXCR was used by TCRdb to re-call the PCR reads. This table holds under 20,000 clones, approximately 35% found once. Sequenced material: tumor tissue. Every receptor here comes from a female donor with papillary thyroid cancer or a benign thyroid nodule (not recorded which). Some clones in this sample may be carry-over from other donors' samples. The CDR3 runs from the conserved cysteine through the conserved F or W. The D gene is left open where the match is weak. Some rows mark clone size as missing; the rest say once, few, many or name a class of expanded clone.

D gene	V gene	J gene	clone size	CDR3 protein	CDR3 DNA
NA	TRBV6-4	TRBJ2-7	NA	CASSDSSVGDYEQYF	TGTGCCAGCAGTGACTCGAGTGTAGGAGACTACGAGCAGTACTTC
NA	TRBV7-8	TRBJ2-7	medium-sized	CASSLQRASYEQYF	TGTGCCAGCAGCTTACAGCGGGCCTCCTACGAGCAGTACTTC
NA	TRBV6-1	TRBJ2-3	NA	CASKQGVTDTQYF	TGTGCCAGCAAACAGGGAGTGACAGATACGCAGTATTTT
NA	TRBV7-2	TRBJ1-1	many	CASSLDTGGGRAFF	TGTGCCAGCAGCTTAGATACGGGAGGAGGACGAGCTTTCTTT
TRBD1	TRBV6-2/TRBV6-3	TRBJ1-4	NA	CASSSQGSGEKLFF	TGTGCCAGCAGTTCACAGGGGTCTGGGGAAAAACTGTTTTTT
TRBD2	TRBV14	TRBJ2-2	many	CASSRHLASGSTGELFF	TGTGCCAGCAGCCGACACCTCGCGAGCGGGAGCACCGGGGAGCTGTTTTTT
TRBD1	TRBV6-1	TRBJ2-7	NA	CASSPLQGDEQYF	TGTGCCAGCAGCCCTCTACAGGGGGACGAGCAGTACTTC
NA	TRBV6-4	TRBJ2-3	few	CASSESGTDTQYF	TGTGCCAGCAGTGAGTCCGGGACAGATACGCAGTATTTT
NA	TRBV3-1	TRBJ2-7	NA	CAGSQGNRGHEQCF	TGTGCCGGCAGCCAGGGCAACCGGGGCCACGAGCAGTGCTTC
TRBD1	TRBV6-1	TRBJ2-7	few	CASSGQGANEQYF	TGTGCCAGCAGCGGACAGGGGGCGAACGAGCAGTACTTC
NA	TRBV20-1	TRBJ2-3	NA	CSARAGGMVASTDTQYF	TGCAGTGCCAGGGCGGGCGGGATGGTCGCTAGCACAGATACGCAGTATTTT
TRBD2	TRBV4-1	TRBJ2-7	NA	CASSQYWQPFLAASYEQYF	TGCGCCAGCAGCCAATATTGGCAACCCTTCCTAGCGGCCTCCTACGAGCAGTACTTC
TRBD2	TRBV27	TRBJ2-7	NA	CASRSSGTYEQYF	TGTGCCAGCAGGTCTAGCGGAACCTACGAGCAGTACTTC
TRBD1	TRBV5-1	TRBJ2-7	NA	CASSYEGQASSYEQYF	TGCGCCAGCAGCTACGAGGGACAGGCAAGCTCCTACGAGCAGTACTTC
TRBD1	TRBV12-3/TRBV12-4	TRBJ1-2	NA	CASSYGGGTKGYTF	TGTGCCAGCAGTTACGGAGGGGGCACTAAAGGCTACACCTTC
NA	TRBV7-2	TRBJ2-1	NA	CASSPFKGVDAQFF	TGTGCTAGCAGCCCCTTCAAGGGTGTCGATGCGCAGTTCTTC
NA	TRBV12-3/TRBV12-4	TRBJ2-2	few	CASSPRRRAPTGELFF	TGTGCCAGCAGTCCAAGGAGGAGGGCCCCCACCGGGGAGCTGTTTTTT
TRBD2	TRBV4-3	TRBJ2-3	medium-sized	CASSQPPLSSGRASDTQYF	TGCGCCAGCAGCCAACCGCCGCTTTCTAGCGGGAGGGCCTCAGATACGCAGTATTTT
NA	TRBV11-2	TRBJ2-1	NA	CASSLISGISNEQFF	TGTGCCAGCAGCTTAATCAGCGGAATAAGCAATGAGCAGTTCTTC
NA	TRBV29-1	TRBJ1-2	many	CSVGEDNYGYTF	TGCAGCGTTGGAGAAGATAACTATGGCTACACCTTC
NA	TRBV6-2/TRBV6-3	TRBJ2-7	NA	CASSYGPLAYF	TGTGCCAGCAGTTACGGCCCTCTGGCGTACTTC
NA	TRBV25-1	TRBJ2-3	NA	CASSDAGFQEYF	TGTGCCAGCAGTGACGCAGGGTTTCAGGAGTATTTT
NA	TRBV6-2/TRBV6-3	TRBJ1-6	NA	CAGGRGLNSPLHF	TGTGCCGGGGGACGGGGTTTGAATTCACCCCTCCACTTT
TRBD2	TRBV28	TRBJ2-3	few	CATRDYQHTDTQYF	TGTGCCACAAGGGACTACCAGCACACAGATACGCAGTATTTT
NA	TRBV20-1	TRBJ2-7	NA	CSARDIAYEQYF	TGCAGTGCAAGGGACATCGCCTACGAGCAGTACTTC
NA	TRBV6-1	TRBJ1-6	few	CASRGTWNSPLHF	TGTGCCAGCAGGGGGACATGGAATTCACCCCTCCACTTT
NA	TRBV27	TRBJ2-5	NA	CASNQETQYF	TGTGCCAGCAACCAAGAGACCCAGTACTTC